Listed below are T cell receptor beta chains from one sample, sequenced in a study of glioma-infiltrating T cells after dendritic cell vaccination. Repertoires were generated with immunoSEQ multiplex PCR, while TCRdb's copy carries only in-frame clones and drops some. The repertoire consists of tens of thousands of clones, with roughly 90% occurring once and the leading ten covering 3% to 4%. Here the sequenced sample was blood, taken before dendritic cell vaccination. These receptors originate from a human donor with glioblastoma. Each CDR3 is given with its conserved first and last residue. A D gene is named only where the DNA matches it firmly. Clone size is stated in some rows and not others, as once, few, many or a class when expanded.

15,TRBV11-3,TRBJ2-7,TRBD2,-,CASSLAPSGVYEQYF,TGTGCCAGCAGCCTGGCACCTAGCGGGGTGTACGAGCAGTACTTC
12,TRBV29-1,TRBJ1-2,-,-,CSVARRAGGYTF,TGCAGCGTTGCTCGCAGGGCGGGGGGCTACACCTTC
15,TRBV19,TRBJ1-5,-,once,CASTPGEYSNQPQHF,TGTGCCAGTACCCCGGGGGAGTATAGCAATCAGCCCCAGCATTTT
15,TRBV21-1,TRBJ1-1,-,-,CASTYAGGEGTEAFF,TGTGCCAGCACTTATGCAGGGGGCGAAGGCACTGAAGCTTTCTTT
13,TRBV5-4,TRBJ2-5,-,-,CASSLYGAETQYF,TGTGCCAGCAGCTTGTATGGGGCCGAGACCCAGTACTTC
16,TRBV11-3,TRBJ2-7,TRBD2,-,CASSFVLAGGYYEQYF,TGTGCCAGCAGCTTCGTTCTAGCGGGAGGCTACTACGAGCAGTACTTC
15,TRBV5-1,TRBJ2-1,TRBD2,-,CASRPTSGLPSEQFF,TGCGCCAGCAGGCCGACTAGCGGCCTACCCAGTGAGCAGTTCTTC
16,TRBV7-7,TRBJ2-1,TRBD2,-,CASSLALAASYNEQFF,TGTGCTAGCAGCTTAGCACTAGCGGCCTCCTACAATGAGCAGTTCTTC
15,TRBV11-3,TRBJ2-7,TRBD2,-,CASSLSGGGSYEQYF,TGTGCCAGCAGCTTAAGCGGGGGCGGCTCCTACGAGCAGTACTTC
15,TRBV6-6,TRBJ1-6,TRBD1,-,CASSRPGTGNSPLHF,TGTGCCAGCAGCCGCCCCGGGACAGGGAATTCACCCCTCCACTTT
11,TRBV19,TRBJ1-1,TRBD1,-,CASIRGSEAFF,TGTGCCAGTATCAGGGGGAGTGAAGCTTTCTTT
16,TRBV5-1,TRBJ2-2,TRBD1,once,CASSLRDRANTGELFF,TGCGCCAGCAGCTTGAGGGACAGGGCCAACACCGGGGAGCTGTTTTTT
14,TRBV9,TRBJ1-1,-,-,CASSPGYMNTEAFF,TGTGCCAGCAGCCCCGGGTACATGAACACTGAAGCTTTCTTT
19,TRBV5-1,TRBJ2-1,TRBD2,-,CASSSELPGLAGSRDEQFF,TGCGCCAGCAGCTCTGAGCTTCCGGGACTAGCGGGAAGCCGGGATGAGCAGTTCTTC
14,TRBV5-1,TRBJ1-1,-,-,CASSLSQGNTEAFF,TGCGCCAGCAGCTTGAGTCAGGGAAACACTGAAGCTTTCTTT
16,TRBV5-1,TRBJ2-2,-,-,CASSLWEVGNTGELFF,TGCGCCAGCAGCTTGTGGGAGGTGGGGAACACCGGGGAGCTGTTTTTT
14,TRBV13,TRBJ1-1,TRBD1,-,CASSIDRGRTEAFF,TGTGCCAGCAGCATCGACAGGGGGCGAACTGAAGCTTTCTTT
13,TRBV6-1,TRBJ1-5,-,-,CATQAYSNQPQHF,TGTGCCACTCAGGCTTATAGCAATCAGCCCCAGCATTTT
16,TRBV5-6,TRBJ2-7,TRBD1,-,CASSHAGGPSSYEQYF,TGTGCCAGCAGCCATGCAGGGGGTCCGAGCTCCTACGAGCAGTACTTC
14,TRBV19,TRBJ2-1,TRBD2,-,CASSSGGDYNEQFF,TGTGCCAGTAGTAGCGGGGGGGACTACAATGAGCAGTTCTTC
13,TRBV7-8,TRBJ1-1,-,-,CASSLGRNTEAFF,TGTGCCAGCAGCTTAGGTAGGAACACTGAAGCTTTCTTT
14,TRBV5-1,TRBJ1-5,-,-,CASSLEGSNQPQHF,TGCGCCAGCAGCTTGGAGGGGAGCAATCAGCCCCAGCATTTT
15,TRBV5-1,TRBJ2-7,-,-,CASSRGTVSSYEQYF,TGCGCCAGCAGCCGAGGGACTGTAAGCTCCTACGAGCAGTACTTC
16,TRBV7-2,TRBJ2-7,-,-,CASSYRLVGGAYEQYF,TGTGCCAGCAGCTATCGACTAGTGGGAGGTGCCTACGAGCAGTACTTC
12,TRBV11-3,TRBJ1-2,-,-,CASSLDGYGYTF,TGTGCCAGCAGCTTAGACGGCTATGGCTACACCTTC
14,TRBV2,TRBJ1-1,TRBD1,once,CASRDRVNAAEAFF,TGTGCCAGCAGGGACAGGGTAAATGCCGCTGAAGCTTTCTTT
13,TRBV14,TRBJ2-1,-,-,CASSHVGAVGQFF,TGTGCCAGCAGCCACGTAGGGGCGGTAGGGCAGTTCTTC
17,TRBV30,TRBJ2-3,-,-,CAWSLPLVRSSTDTQYF,TGTGCCTGGAGTCTCCCCCTCGTCCGGAGTAGCACAGATACGCAGTATTTT